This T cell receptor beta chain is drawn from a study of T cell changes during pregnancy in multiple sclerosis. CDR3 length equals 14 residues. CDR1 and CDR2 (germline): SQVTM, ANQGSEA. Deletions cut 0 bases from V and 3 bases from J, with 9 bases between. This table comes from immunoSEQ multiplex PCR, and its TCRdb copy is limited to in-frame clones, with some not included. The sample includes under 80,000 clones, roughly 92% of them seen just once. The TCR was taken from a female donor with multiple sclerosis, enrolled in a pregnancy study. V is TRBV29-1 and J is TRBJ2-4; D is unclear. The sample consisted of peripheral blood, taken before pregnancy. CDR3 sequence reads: CSVEDERHKNIQYF. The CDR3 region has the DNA TGCAGCGTTGAAGATGAGCGCCACAAAAACATTCAGTACTTC.